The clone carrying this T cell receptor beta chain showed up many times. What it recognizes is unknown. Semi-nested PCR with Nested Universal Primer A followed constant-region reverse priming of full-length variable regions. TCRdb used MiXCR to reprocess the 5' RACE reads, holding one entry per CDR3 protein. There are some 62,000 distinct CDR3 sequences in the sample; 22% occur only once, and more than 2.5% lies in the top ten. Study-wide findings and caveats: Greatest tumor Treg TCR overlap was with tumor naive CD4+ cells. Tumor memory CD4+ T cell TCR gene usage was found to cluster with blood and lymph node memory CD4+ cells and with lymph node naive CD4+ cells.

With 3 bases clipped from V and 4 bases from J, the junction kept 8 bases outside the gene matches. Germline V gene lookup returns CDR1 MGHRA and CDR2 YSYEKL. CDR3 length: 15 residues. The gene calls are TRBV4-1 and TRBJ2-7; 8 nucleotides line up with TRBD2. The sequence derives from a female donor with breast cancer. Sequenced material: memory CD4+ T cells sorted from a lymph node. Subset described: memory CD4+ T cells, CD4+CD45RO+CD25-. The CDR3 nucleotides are TGCGCCAGCAGCCAGACGGGAGGGCCGATATACGAGCAGTACTTC. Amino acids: CASSQTGGPIYEQYF.